This record looks at one T cell receptor beta chain sequence and its context. The data were obtained in a study of technical replicates of blood from a few donors. Looked up from germline, CDR1 is SGHNT and CDR2 is YYREEE (reference sequence). This CDR3 has 16 amino acids. V was cut by 0 bases and J by 4 bases, with 14 bases left in between. Here immunoSEQ multiplex PCR was the method, and the copy in TCRdb shows in-frame clones only, minus some. The sample lists about 81,000 clones; about 96% were seen once. Sequencing was carried out using T cells isolated from PBMCs. This chain joins TRBV5-4 and TRBJ1-3, with D possibly TRBD1 on 5 matching bases. This receptor was identified in a human donor in good health. The CDR3 region is CASSLGGDHLGNTIYF. The CDR3 DNA reads TGTGCCAGCAGCTTGGGGGGGGACCACCTCGGAAACACCATATATTTT.